This T cell receptor (beta chain) is from a study of cytomegalovirus exposure and HLA in healthy donors. This CDR3 has 18 residues. CDR1 is MNHEY and CDR2 is SMNVEV in the germline V gene (reference sequence). J was trimmed by 6 bases and V by 2 bases; bases with no gene match: 11. The PCR ran on 60 Vbeta and 13 Jbeta primers. In the original analysis: About 10 million of tens of millions of unique TCR beta chains were shared, per a later count. Some clones are missing from TCRdb's copy, which holds only in-frame ones; the method was immunoSEQ multiplex PCR. That table furnishes V, J and clone size, whereas the DNA furnished D and trimming. This repertoire shows approximately 100,000 clones, 79% found once; its top ten account for 4.1%. Study observations and caveats: Roughly uniform depth of sequencing across donors was assumed in presence/absence analyses. Sequencing likely generated an artifact that appeared as a cluster of highly shared sequence variants.

In regard to this clone: The antigen is undetermined.

The source material was PBMCs. The chain has TRBV27 and TRBJ1-6; 9 bases match TRBD1. This receptor was taken from a female donor in good health and CMV-seropositive. CDR3 DNA: TGTGCCAGCAGTTTAAGGGGACAGGGCGACTCCCTTAATTCACCCCTCCACTTT. Its protein product is CASSLRGQGDSLNSPLHF.